Listed here are 12 T cell receptor beta chains from one sample, sequenced in a study of cytomegalovirus exposure and HLA in healthy donors. The PCR made use of 60 Vbeta and 13 Jbeta primers. Assay: immunoSEQ multiplex PCR; the TCRdb copy retains only in-frame clones and omits some. This sample has 100,000 to 150,000 clones, with 60% to 80% found just once. What was sequenced was PBMCs. All receptors come from a female donor in good health and CMV-seronegative.

This clone appeared a few times. This chain connects TRBV7-9 to TRBJ2-3; the match to TRBD1 covers 7 bases. V dropped 2 bases and J dropped 12; count of bases not matched to a gene: 5. The CDR3 runs to 12 residues. Germline V gene data show CDR1 as SEHNR and CDR2 as FQNEAQ (reference sequence). This chain's CDR3 is CASSLRQGGQYF. CDR3 bases: TGTGCCAGCAGCTTACGACAGGGCGGACAGTATTTT.

V and J are TRBV7-2 and TRBJ2-7; D remains unclear. The germline gives CDR1 SGHTA, CDR2 FQGNSA. The CDR3 extends over 12 amino acids. Trimming took off 4 bases at V and 5 bases at J, with 9 bases between the two ends. CDR3 bases: TGTGCCAGCAGCTCCTACTTCAACGAGCAGTACTTC. It specifies CASSSYFNEQYF.

This rearrangement joins TRBV7-2 to TRBJ2-3; the match to TRBD2 covers 15 bases. The CDR3 spans 17 residues. Unmatched junction bases numbered 5, after V lost 5 bases and J lost 2 bases. Germline values: CDR1 SGHTA, CDR2 FQGNSA. In nucleotides, the CDR3 is TGTGCCAGCAGCGGACTAGCGGGAGGGTCCTACACAGATACGCAGTATTTT. Protein sequence: CASSGLAGGSYTDTQYF. The full variable domain, rest sourced from reference TRBV7-2 and TRBJ2-3, is GAGVSQSPSNKVTEKGKDVELRCDPISGHTALYWYRQSLGQGLEFLIYFQGNSAPDKSGLPSDRFSAERTGGSVSTLTIQRTQQEDSAVYLCASSGLAGGSYTDTQYFGPGTRLTVL.

V usage is TRBV5-1 and J usage is TRBJ1-4; weak D call: TRBD1 (5 bases). With 3 bases removed from V and 6 bases from J, the gap between germline ends came to 12 bases. This CDR3 has 14 amino acids. Germline V gives CDR1 SGHRS, CDR2 YFSETQ. The CDR3 sequence is CASSSGRADEKLFF. The DNA of the CDR3 is TGCGCCAGCAGCTCCGGCAGGGCTGATGAAAAACTGTTTTTT.

The CDR3 here is CASSYGTGELFF. The CDR3 nucleotides are TGTGCCAGCAGTTACGGCACCGGGGAGCTGTTTTTT. V and J are TRBV2 and TRBJ2-2; no firm D call. V lost 5 bases and J 4 bases, leaving 5 bases between the germline ends. The germline V gene has CDR1 SNHLY and CDR2 FYNNEI. The CDR3 is 12 amino acids.

This sequence joins TRBV6-6 and TRBJ1-4; weak D call: TRBD1 (5 bases). Germline V gene data show CDR1 as MNHNY and CDR2 as SVGAGI (reference sequence). The CDR3 length is 13 residues. Trimming left V 10 bases short and J 3 bases short, with 12 bases between. The CDR3 loop reads CATMTAANEKLFF. The CDR3 coding sequence is TGTGCCACCATGACAGCCGCTAATGAAAAACTGTTTTTT.

This clone appeared once. V is TRBV7-3 and J is TRBJ2-3; 13 bases match TRBD2. J was trimmed by 0 bases and V by 5 bases; bases with no gene match: 2. The CDR3 runs 16 residues. Germline CDR1 SGHTA, CDR2 FQGTGA. The CDR3 sequence is CASSTSGRASTDTQYF. The CDR3 DNA reads as TGTGCCAGCAGCACTAGCGGGAGGGCTAGCACAGATACGCAGTATTTT.

The V call is TRBV4-3, the J call TRBJ2-6; 8 bases fit TRBD2. CDR1 is LGHNA, CDR2 YSLEER, per germline. The CDR3 is 17 amino acids. After removal of 3 bases from V and 0 bases from J, the junction contained 4 bases not matched to a gene. The CDR3 nucleotides are TGCGCCAGCAGCCAGAGTAGCGGGAACTCTGGGGCCAACGTCCTGACTTTC. It is translated as CASSQSSGNSGANVLTF.

This clone has more than one count but fewer than ten. The rearrangement links TRBV4-3 to TRBJ2-6, with 12 bases lining up with TRBD1. The CDR3 totals 19 residues. Germline V gene data show CDR1 as LGHNA and CDR2 as YSLEER. J lost 3 bases, V lost 1 base, and 7 bases had no gene match. Written as DNA, the CDR3 is TGCGCCAGCAGCCAAGGGGGGGGACAGGGGGCGCTTGGGGCCAACGTCCTGACTTTC. Its translation: CASSQGGGQGALGANVLTF.

The V call is TRBV2, the J call TRBJ1-5; D gene unclear. This CDR3 contains 14 residues. The V gene's germline CDR1 is SNHLY and CDR2 FYNNEI. V was cut by 7 bases and J by 0 bases, with 10 bases left in between. The DNA for the CDR3 is TGTGCCAGCACAAGCAACCTTAGCAATCAGCCCCAGCATTTT. Protein: CASTSNLSNQPQHF.

The chain uses TRBV2 and TRBJ2-7; possible D gene TRBD1, 5 bases. The CDR3 contains 13 residues. Germline V lookup: CDR1 SNHLY, CDR2 FYNNEI. Trimming removed 1 base at V and 7 bases at J, with 11 bases between. The CDR3, as DNA: TGTGCCAGCAGTGAAGGCCAGGGTACGGAGCAGTACTTC. Translation gives CASSEGQGTEQYF.

The chain is built from TRBV5-1 and TRBJ2-3; D is possibly TRBD1 (5 bases). The V end lost 4 bases, the J end lost 3 bases, and 9 bases lay between the germline ends. CDR3 length: 13 amino acids. CDR1 SGHRS and CDR2 YFSETQ come from the germline V gene. The CDR3 is CASSPGWTDTQYF. DNA of the CDR3: TGCGCCAGCAGCCCAGGGTGGACAGATACGCAGTATTTT.